A single sample is the source of the 9 T cell receptor beta chains below, sequenced in a study of blood T cell repertoires in COVID-19. Using immunoSEQ multiplex PCR, the repertoire was profiled, and TCRdb retains in-frame clones only, with some absent. The repertoire includes about 130,000 clones, 75% to 90% of them detected once, and roughly 3.9% sits in the top ten. The sample consisted of PBMCs or T cells enriched from blood (not recorded which). These receptors originate from a man in his fifties who had recovered from COVID-19.

J is TRBJ2-5 and V is TRBV28; 11 bases map to TRBD1. V trimming: 5 bases; J trimming: 6 bases; junction bases outside the gene matches: 8. Germline-derived CDR1 and CDR2 are MDHEN and SYDVKM. This CDR3 is built from 15 residues. In nucleotides, the CDR3 is TGTGCCAGCAGTGCCGGGACAGGGGGGGGGAAGACCCAGTACTTC. It specifies CASSAGTGGGKTQYF. The full variable domain, its missing parts supplied by reference TRBV28 and TRBJ2-5, is DVKVTQSSRYLVKRTGEKVFLECVQDMDHENMFWYRQDPGLGLRLIYFSYDVKMKEKGDIPEGYSVSREKKERFSLILESASTNQTSMYLCASSAGTGGGKTQYFGPGTRLLVL.

J is TRBJ1-5 and V is TRBV19; D is ambiguous. V lost 7 bases, J lost 6 bases, and 13 bases lay in between. Looked up from germline, CDR1 is LNHDA and CDR2 is SQIVND (reference sequence). There are 13 residues in the CDR3. In DNA form, the CDR3 reads TGTGCCAGTAATTCGGTATATGGTCAGCCCCAGCATTTT. Its translation is CASNSVYGQPQHF.

This clone occurred a few times. The J gene is TRBJ2-4, the V gene TRBV29-1, with D possibly TRBD2 on 5 matching bases. The germline V gene encodes CDR1 SQVTM and CDR2 ANQGSEA. The CDR3 is 12 amino acids. The ends were cut back, 7 bases at V and 8 bases at J, with 15 bases in the middle. The CDR3 coding sequence is TGCAGCGGGAGGACGCCTGGGGACATTCAGTACTTC. It translates to CSGRTPGDIQYF.

The chain has TRBV7-2 and TRBJ2-3; D may be TRBD2 (5 bases). This CDR3 contains 14 residues. The V and J ends lost 3 bases and 4 bases respectively, with 11 bases between them. Germline lookup yields CDR1 SGHTA and CDR2 FQGNSA. CDR3 DNA: TGTGCCAGCAGCTTTACGGGAAGTGCAGATACGCAGTATTTT. Translated: CASSFTGSADTQYF. Looking up the rest from reference TRBV7-2 and TRBJ2-3 gives the full variable domain: GAGVSQSPSNKVTEKGKDVELRCDPISGHTALYWYRQSLGQGLEFLIYFQGNSAPDKSGLPSDRFSAERTGGSVSTLTIQRTQQEDSAVYLCASSFTGSADTQYFGPGTRLTVL.

V gene TRBV11-1 combines with J gene TRBJ1-1, with TRBD1 matching 8 bases. The CDR3 loop spans 15 amino acids. J lost 1 base, V lost 5 bases, and 6 bases had no gene match. Per the germline V gene, CDR1 is SGHAT and CDR2 is FQDESV (reference sequence). This chain's CDR3 is CASSRWTGPNTEAFF. CDR3 nucleotide sequence: TGTGCCAGCAGCCGCTGGACAGGGCCGAACACTGAAGCTTTCTTT. Variable domain in full (rest from reference TRBV11-1 and TRBJ1-1): EAEVAQSPRYKITEKSQAVAFWCDPISGHATLYWYRQILGQGPELLVQFQDESVVDDSQLPKDRFSAERLKGVDSTLKIQPAELGDSAMYLCASSRWTGPNTEAFFGQGTRLTVV.

This chain links TRBV6-5 with TRBJ2-1; 11 nucleotides match TRBD2. Germline trimming cut 4 bases from V and 5 bases from J; bases unmatched to any gene: 7. The CDR3 has 16 amino acids. Germline V lookup: CDR1 MNHEY, CDR2 SVGAGI. The CDR3 DNA sequence: TGTGCCAGCAGTTCCCCACTAGCGGGGGAGAACAATGAGCAGTTCTTC. It yields the protein CASSSPLAGENNEQFF.

The J gene is TRBJ2-1, the V gene TRBV21-1; the D call TRBD1 from the table was never checked on the DNA. TRBV21-1 counts as a pseudogene. This CDR3 spans 14 amino acids. The CDR3 sequence is CASSLRTGENEQFF. CDR3 DNA sequence: TGTGCCAGCAGCTTACGGACAGGGGAAAATGAGCAGTTCTTC.

This chain connects TRBV19 to TRBJ1-2, with D maybe TRBD1 (5 bases). There are 13 residues in the CDR3. Germline V gene lookup returns CDR1 LNHDA and CDR2 SQIVND (reference sequence). V lost 11 bases to trimming and J lost 1 base, with 14 bases between them. CDR3 residues: CAVRDSNNYGYTF. DNA for the CDR3: TGTGCCGTCCGTGACAGCAATAACTATGGCTACACCTTC.

The J gene is TRBJ1-2, the V gene TRBV28; 8 positions match TRBD1. J gave up 7 bases and V 3 bases, and 4 bases lay outside the gene matches. The germline CDR1 and CDR2 sequences are MDHEN and SYDVKM. The CDR3 length is 13 residues. CDR3 protein: CASSFTRGLGYTF. The CDR3 coding sequence is TGTGCCAGCAGTTTCACCAGGGGGCTTGGCTACACCTTC.